A single sample is the source of the 25 T cell receptor beta chains below, sequenced in a study of regulatory T cells in long-lasting Graves disease. Construction of TCR beta libraries relied on iRepertoire HTBI primers and on Arm-PCR targeting CDR3 regions. TCRdb analysed the multiplex PCR reads with MiXCR anew, one entry per CDR3 protein. Among approximately 400,000 distinct CDR3 sequences listed, about 15% were seen once. This sample's time point: newly diagnosed GD, antithyroid drugs for less than 3 months. The authors made the TCR library using RNA they extracted from PBMCs. This sample also belongs to another study, concerning T cells in Graves' hyperthyroidism and ophthalmopathy.

Sequenced here: peripheral blood mononuclear cells (PBMCs), sampled at new diagnosis, from a patient treated with antithyroid drugs. Every receptor here comes from a woman in her 30s with Graves disease.

This clonotype was observed at least ten times. The V and J genes are TRBV18 and TRBJ2-3; 9 nucleotides align to TRBD2. Per germline, CDR1 KGHSH and CDR2 LQKENI. The CDR3 contains 16 residues. J gave up 4 bases and V 1 base, and 6 bases lay outside the gene matches. In DNA, the CDR3 is TGTGCCAGCTCACCACGGTTAGCGGGAGCTTCAGATACGCAGTATTTT. It specifies CASSPRLAGASDTQYF.

The table lists this clonotype with a count of one. V gene TRBV12-3 or TRBV12-4 combines with J gene TRBJ2-3; TRBD2 agrees at 8 bases. The junction had 9 bases not matched to a gene; V was cut back by 5 bases and J by 2 bases. This CDR3 region has 16 residues. CDR3 bases: TGTGCCAGCAGTATCCAGCGGGGGAGGGACACAGATACGCAGTATTTT. Protein product: CASSIQRGRDTDTQYF.

The gene calls are TRBV5-6 and TRBJ2-7, with D possibly matching TRBD2 (5 bases). Germline loops: CDR1 SGHDT, CDR2 YYEEEE. V was clipped by 5 bases and J by 5 bases, with 14 bases between them. CDR3 length: 13 amino acids. The CDR3 DNA sequence: TGTGCCAGCAGTCTGACGGCGGGCCACGAGCAGTACTTC. As protein: CASSLTAGHEQYF. Full variable domain (outside the CDR3, taken from reference TRBV5-6 and TRBJ2-7): DAGVTQSPTHLIKTRGQQVTLRCSPKSGHDTVSWYQQALGQGPQFIFQYYEEEERQRGNFPDRFSGHQFPNYSSELNVNALLLGDSALYLCASSLTAGHEQYFGPGTRLTVT.

In this sample, this clonotype turned up many times. The V call is TRBV29-1, the J call TRBJ2-1; D ambiguous. CDR1 and CDR2 from the germline V gene are SQVTM and ANQGSEA. V lost 3 bases and J 5 bases, leaving 5 bases between the germline ends. This CDR3 has 11 amino acids. CDR3 sequence reads: CSVEQHNEQFF. CDR3 sequence (DNA): TGCAGCGTTGAGCAACACAATGAGCAGTTCTTC.

The chain has TRBV5-1 and TRBJ2-5; D might be TRBD1 or TRBD2, each matching 5 bases. The CDR3 has 14 amino acids. The germline V and J ends were trimmed by 2 bases and 8 bases, with 16 bases remaining between them. Germline CDR1 and CDR2: SGHRS and YFSETQ. CDR3 sequence: CASSLGTRRRTQYF. CDR3 nucleotide sequence: TGCGCCAGCAGCTTAGGGACCCGCCGGCGAACCCAGTACTTC.

This clonotype occurred a few times. V is TRBV14 and J is TRBJ2-7, with 13 bases aligning to TRBD2. Losses at the gene ends were 4 bases for V and 0 bases for J; bases not matched to a gene: 12. Looked up from germline, CDR1 is SGHDN and CDR2 is FVKESK. There are 19 residues in the CDR3. CDR3 sequence reads: CASSLRTSGSPPFSYEQYF. For the CDR3, the DNA is TGTGCCAGCAGCCTACGGACTAGCGGGAGTCCACCGTTCTCCTACGAGCAGTACTTC.

This clonotype was seen ten or more times. The V and J genes are TRBV24-1 and TRBJ2-5, with D possibly called TRBD1 or TRBD2 (5 bases each). Germline CDR1 and CDR2: KGHDR and SFDVKD. This CDR3 has 14 amino acids. V gave up 9 bases and J gave up 0 bases, with 13 bases separating them. CDR3 sequence (DNA): TGTGCCACCGGAACCGGGACGGACCAAGAGACCCAGTACTTC. This codes for CATGTGTDQETQYF.

In its sample, this clonotype was seen a few times. The chain carries TRBV7-9 and TRBJ2-1; 8 bases agree with TRBD2. CDR3 length: 16 amino acids. Looked up from germline, CDR1 is SEHNR and CDR2 is FQNEAQ (reference sequence). Trimming removed 4 bases from V and 3 bases from J; junction bases left unmatched: 8. The CDR3 DNA reads TGTGCCAGCAGCTCTCCAGCGGGAGTGGACTACAATGAGCAGTTCTTC. Amino acid sequence: CASSSPAGVDYNEQFF.

The chain employs TRBV2 and TRBJ1-6; D is unclear. V lost 6 bases to trimming and J lost 7 bases, with 16 bases between them. CDR1 is SNHLY and CDR2 is FYNNEI in the germline V gene. CDR3 size: 15 residues. The CDR3 is CASRKTTGVNSPLHF. The CDR3 bases are TGTGCCAGCAGAAAGACGACGGGAGTCAATTCACCCCTCCACTTT.

The chain combines TRBV11-2 with TRBJ1-3, with D perhaps TRBD1 (5 bases). Germline CDR1 is SGHAT and CDR2 is FQNNGV. This CDR3 comprises 15 residues. Trimming took 5 bases from V and 0 from J, leaving 11 bases between them. The CDR3 reads CASSPGGGSGNTIYF. The CDR3 DNA follows: TGTGCCAGCAGCCCCGGGGGGGGCTCTGGAAACACCATATATTTT. Full variable domain (outside the CDR3, taken from reference TRBV11-2 and TRBJ1-3): EAGVAQSPRYKIIEKRQSVAFWCNPISGHATLYWYQQILGQGPKLLIQFQNNGVVDDSQLPKDRFSAERLKGVDSTLKIQPAKLEDSAVYLCASSPGGGSGNTIYFGEGSWLTVV.

In this sample, this clonotype turned up a few times. This rearrangement joins TRBV24-1 to TRBJ2-1; weak D call: TRBD1 (6 bases). The CDR3 contains 17 residues. CDR1 is KGHDR, CDR2 SFDVKD, per germline. V was clipped by 4 bases and J by 5 bases, with 20 bases between them. The CDR3 nucleotides read TGTGCCACCAGTGAATGGAGACTACCTGGGGGCAACAATGAGCAGTTCTTC. Its protein product is CATSEWRLPGGNNEQFF.

The chain has TRBV20-1 and TRBJ2-7, with 9 bases identical to TRBD2. The CDR3 consists of 15 residues. The V gene end was trimmed by 6 bases and the J gene end by 6 bases; junction bases not matched to a gene: 15. CDR1 and CDR2 (germline): DFQATT, SNEGSKA (reference sequence). The CDR3 DNA reads as TGCAGTGCCCTACTGGGGGTAAGCGGGAGGCTCGAGCAGTACTTC. Its translation is CSALLGVSGRLEQYF.

This clonotype was observed at least ten times. The chain combines TRBV3-1 with TRBJ1-2; D not resolved. V dropped 4 bases and J dropped 1 base, with 7 bases sitting between them. The CDR3 contains 13 residues. Germline lookup yields CDR1 LGHDT and CDR2 YNNKEL (reference sequence). CDR3 amino acids: CASSPGVNYGYTF. The CDR3 nucleotides are TGTGCCAGCAGCCCGGGAGTTAACTATGGCTACACCTTC.

In its sample, this clonotype was seen many times. This chain connects TRBV13 to TRBJ2-7; D call uncertain. The CDR3 runs to 14 residues. CDR1 and CDR2 (germline): PRHDT, FYEKMQ (reference sequence). The V end lost 5 bases, the J end lost 0 bases, and 11 bases lay between the germline ends. The CDR3 here is CASSAQEVSYEQYF. The CDR3 region has the DNA TGTGCCAGCAGCGCCCAAGAGGTCTCCTACGAGCAGTACTTC.

This clonotype was observed at least ten times. The chain couples TRBV12-3 or TRBV12-4 to TRBJ2-5; TRBD2 matches at 8 bases. The CDR3 runs to 14 residues. V shed 3 bases, J shed 0 bases, and the junction held 0 bases outside the gene matches. The CDR3: CASSLRGDQETQYF. The CDR3 DNA sequence: TGTGCCAGCAGTTTGCGGGGGGACCAAGAGACCCAGTACTTC.

The chain carries TRBV27 and TRBJ2-7; 9 bases line up with TRBD2. Germline assignment: CDR1 MNHEY and CDR2 SMNVEV (reference sequence). The V segment lost 6 bases and the J segment 2 bases; nucleotides outside the gene matches: 2. CDR3 length: 13 amino acids. CDR3 bases: TGTGCCAGCAGGGGACTAGCAACCTACGAGCAGTACTTC. Its translation is CASRGLATYEQYF.

This chain connects TRBV4-1 to TRBJ2-7; TRBD2 aligns across 8 bases. CDR1 and CDR2 from the germline V gene are MGHRA and YSYEKL. This CDR3 has 14 amino acids. J was trimmed by 12 bases and V by 0 bases; bases with no gene match: 10. The CDR3 region is CASSQDDAGRGAYF. Written as DNA, the CDR3 is TGCGCCAGCAGCCAAGATGACGCCGGGAGGGGCGCGTACTTC.

This clonotype occurred a few times. This chain joins TRBV27 and TRBJ2-5, with 8 bases aligning to TRBD2. The trim removed 5 bases at V and 5 bases at J, leaving 13 bases unmatched. The CDR3 extends over 16 amino acids. Germline CDR1 is MNHEY and CDR2 is SMNVEV (reference sequence). The CDR3 sequence: CASSISGGAGLETQYF. The CDR3 DNA reads as TGTGCCAGCAGTATCTCGGGGGGGGCAGGGCTGGAGACCCAGTACTTC.

This clonotype has ten or more counts. This chain uses TRBV3-1 with TRBJ2-3, with D tentatively TRBD2 (6 bases). V lost 4 bases and J 10 bases, leaving 15 bases between the germline ends. This CDR3 spans 13 amino acids. Per germline, CDR1 LGHDT and CDR2 YNNKEL (reference sequence). CDR3 sequence (DNA): TGTGCCAGCAGCCCCTTCGGGGGTTTGGCGCAGTATTTT. It codes for CASSPFGGLAQYF.

This clonotype was recorded at least ten times. This chain connects TRBV20-1 to TRBJ1-5, with a tentative D call TRBD1 (6 bases). The V end was cut by 2 bases, the J end by 0 bases, with 14 bases between. This CDR3 has 16 amino acids. Germline CDR1 DFQATT, CDR2 SNEGSKA (reference sequence). DNA for the CDR3: TGCAGTGCTAGATTCATGGACAGATATAGCAATCAGCCCCAGCATTTT. This encodes CSARFMDRYSNQPQHF.

At least ten counts were recorded for this clonotype. The chain employs TRBV27 and TRBJ2-3; 8 bases align to TRBD1. V trimming: 7 bases; J trimming: 3 bases; junction bases outside the gene matches: 6. CDR1 MNHEY and CDR2 SMNVEV come from the germline V gene (reference sequence). The length of the CDR3 is 14 residues. The CDR3 loop reads CASNPQGATDTQYF. Written as DNA, the CDR3 is TGTGCCAGCAACCCCCAGGGGGCAACAGATACGCAGTATTTT.

The V call is TRBV25-1, the J call TRBJ2-5; no clear D. Germline values: CDR1 MGHDK, CDR2 SYGVNS. Trimming pared 5 bases from V and 1 base from J, leaving 11 bases between. The CDR3 has 14 residues. This chain's CDR3 is CASSRPTSQETQYF. In DNA form, the CDR3 reads TGTGCCAGCAGTAGACCCACCTCCCAAGAGACCCAGTACTTC. Together with reference TRBV25-1 and TRBJ2-5, the CDR3 gives the full variable domain: EADIYQTPRYLVIGTGKKITLECSQTMGHDKMYWYQQDPGMELHLIHYSYGVNSTEKGDLSSESTVSRIRTEHFPLTLESARPSHTSQYLCASSRPTSQETQYFGPGTRLLVL.

Here the CDR3 reads CASSPIRGARFTEAFF. The CDR3 bases are TGTGCCAGCAGCCCAATCCGAGGGGCAAGGTTCACTGAAGCTTTCTTT. The gene calls are TRBV11-2 and TRBJ1-1; D might be TRBD1 (5 bases). This CDR3 has 16 residues. V lost 5 bases and J 4 bases, leaving 20 bases between the germline ends. Germline-derived CDR1 and CDR2 are SGHAT and FQNNGV.

This clonotype was detected ten times or more. The CDR3 DNA reads as TGCGCCAGCACCCTCCAGGGGGACTACGAGCAGTACTTC. Translated, it gives CASTLQGDYEQYF. V and J are TRBV5-1 and TRBJ2-7, with 7 bases identical to TRBD1. Germline loops: CDR1 SGHRS, CDR2 YFSETQ. CDR3 size: 13 residues. Trimming took 6 bases from V and 3 from J; bases not matched to a gene: 6.

This clonotype was observed a single time. The V call is TRBV5-1, the J call TRBJ2-3; 8 bases match TRBD2. From germline, CDR1 is SGHRS and CDR2 YFSETQ. Trimming at V came to 6 bases and at J to 4 bases, leaving 10 bases not matched to a gene. The CDR3 runs to 15 residues. CDR3 coding DNA: TGCGCCAGCAACTCCGCGGGAGCGGGAGCAGATACGCAGTATTTT. This translates into CASNSAGAGADTQYF.